The rows below give T cell receptor beta chains drawn from one sample of a study of cytomegalovirus exposure and HLA in healthy donors. Measured with immunoSEQ multiplex PCR; TCRdb has only the in-frame clones, and not every one. The sample shows fewer than 200,000 clones, about 90% of them seen only once. The sample consisted of PBMCs. The receptors here all came from a woman younger than 35 in good health and CMV-seropositive. Both conserved end residues are part of each CDR3. A D gene is named only where the DNA matches it firmly. The listing skips clone size in some rows; elsewhere it reads once, few, many or a size class.

TRBD1	TRBV29-1	NA	TRBJ2-7	TGCAGCGTGGGGACATATGCAGGGGGCGAGCAGTACTTC	CSVGTYAGGEQYF
NA	TRBV5-6	NA	TRBJ2-7	TGTGCCAGCAGTTCCAGGGGTCCCGAGCAGTACTTC	CASSSRGPEQYF
NA	TRBV2	NA	TRBJ2-7	TGTGCCAGCGCAAATCAGGGACTTTACGAGCAGTACTTC	CASANQGLYEQYF
TRBD1	TRBV6-1	NA	TRBJ2-4	TGTGCCAGCAGTGTCGTCGCCGGGACAGAGTACTTC	CASSVVAGTEYF
TRBD1	TRBV5-1	NA	TRBJ1-2	TGCGCCAGCAGCCGTGAAGGACAGGGAAGCTACACCTTC	CASSREGQGSYTF
NA	TRBV5-4	NA	TRBJ2-2	TGTGCCAGCAGCTTGGTTTCGCTCGGGAACACCGGGGAGCTGTTTTTT	CASSLVSLGNTGELFF
NA	TRBV6-1	NA	TRBJ2-7	TGTGCCAGCAGTTCTACAGGTATCTCCTACGAGCAGTACTTC	CASSSTGISYEQYF
TRBD1	TRBV4-3	NA	TRBJ2-5	TGCGCCAGCAGCCAACGTTACTCCGGCGAACCCGGGACAGCAAACCAAGAGACCCAGTACTTC	CASSQRYSGEPGTANQETQYF
NA	TRBV6-5	NA	TRBJ1-4	TGTGCCAGCAGCCCGTCGGCAACTAATGAAAAACTGTTTTTT	CASSPSATNEKLFF
TRBD1	TRBV4-2	once	TRBJ2-3	TGTGCCAGCAGCCAAGACCGACAGGGGATAACAGATACGCAGTATTTT	CASSQDRQGITDTQYF
NA	TRBV7-3	NA	TRBJ1-1	TGTGCCAGCAGCCCCGGCGGGGGTGAAGCTTTCTTT	CASSPGGGEAFF
TRBD1	TRBV9	NA	TRBJ1-2	TGTGCCAGCAGCGAAAGGACAGGGAGTTATGGCTACACCTTC	CASSERTGSYGYTF
TRBD1	TRBV23-1	NA	TRBJ2-4	TGCGCCAGCAGTCCGGACAGGGGGGAGATCAAAAACATTCAGTACTTC	CASSPDRGEIKNIQYF
NA	TRBV5-1	once	TRBJ2-3	TGCGCCAGCAGCTTGGGGGAGACTAGTACAGATACGCAGTATTTT	CASSLGETSTDTQYF
TRBD2	TRBV11-2	NA	TRBJ2-7	TGTGCCAGCAGCTTAGTCGCGGGGGGCTACGAGCAGTACTTC	CASSLVAGGYEQYF
TRBD1	TRBV28	NA	TRBJ2-1	TGTGCCAGCAGCAACCTTCCGGGACAGGGGACCGATGAGCAGTTCTTC	CASSNLPGQGTDEQFF
NA	TRBV7-9	NA	TRBJ2-2	TGTGCCAGCAGCCGAAAGGGGACATTGAACACCGGGGAGCTGTTTTTT	CASSRKGTLNTGELFF
NA	TRBV7-9	medium-sized	TRBJ2-7	TGTGCCAGCAGCTCAAATGAAGACAGGCGAGGGCAGTACTTC	CASSSNEDRRGQYF